The clone carrying this T cell receptor beta chain was seen a handful of times. Its antigen remains unknown. The entry originates in a study of blood T cells in healthy people across ages. General study results and limits: Changes in expanded clonotypes were possibly confounded, as the CMV status of donors was unknown. With age, beta diversity per million T cells declined roughly linearly, significantly by about 37.

The authors ran a second PCR of about 6 to 11 cycles using a sample-barcoded 5' primer and a J-beta primer mix. Researchers report that a template-switch adaptor with 12 random nucleotides tagged each cDNA molecule. One entry per CDR3 protein results from TCRdb running MiXCR on the 5' RACE reads. Of roughly 720,000 distinct CDR3 sequences listed, about 53% are singletons. Each donor supplied roughly 9.1 milliliters of peripheral blood. J was trimmed by 3 bases and V by 5 bases; bases with no gene match: 6. The CDR3 loop spans 14 amino acids. What was sequenced was blood. This sequence was found in a man at least 80 years old in good health. The gene calls are TRBV12-3 or TRBV12-4 and TRBJ1-2; 7 bases are shared with TRBD1. The CDR3 is CASSMPGQHYGYTF. Here the CDR3 DNA reads TGTGCCAGCAGTATGCCGGGACAGCACTATGGCTACACCTTC.